This T cell receptor (beta chain) came from a study of T-cell reconstitution after alpha-beta-depleted transplantation in children. This clonotype turned up a few times. The V gene's germline CDR1 is DFQATT and CDR2 SNEGSKA (reference sequence). This CDR3 comprises 16 residues. Unique molecular identifiers were incorporated when the TCRbeta library was constructed. TCRdb reprocessed the PCR reads with MiXCR, giving one entry per CDR3 protein. The data show roughly 190,000 distinct CDR3 sequences, about 14% seen once. The source was PBMCs from the stem cell graft donor, collected from the stem cell graft. This sequence joins TRBV20-1 and TRBJ2-1; 14 bases agree with TRBD2. The sequence came from a human donor who donated a stem cell graft to a child with acute lymphoblastic leukemia. Written as DNA, the CDR3 is TGCAGCCCCCGGGACAGGGGACTAGCGGGGGAGGAAAGACAGTTCTTC. Protein sequence: CSPRDRGLAGEERQFF.